This T cell receptor (beta chain) appears in the sequencing data of a study of radiotherapy plus CTLA-4 blockade in lung cancer. Across the study: In about 20% of patients, objective responses were seen; around 31% had disease control.

The repertoire was sequenced with immunoSEQ multiplex PCR; TCRdb's copy has only in-frame clones and lacks some. In the table there are about 49,000 clones, around 83% of which are singletons. Study-level results: According to reports, early shifts in blood T cell clones, alongside interferon-beta, forecast response most accurately.

Concerning this clone itself: The antigen is undetermined.

The CDR3 has 13 amino acids. Between the trimmed V and J ends, which lost 3 bases and 4 bases, there was a span of 9 bases. CDR1 is SGHAT and CDR2 is FQNNGV in the germline V gene. The chain combines TRBV11-2 with TRBJ1-1; D is uncertain. The material sequenced was peripheral blood, taken from a patient treated with radiotherapy plus ipilimumab. The sequence was obtained from a human donor with non-small cell lung cancer whose response to radiotherapy plus ipilimumab could not be evaluated. The CDR3 region has the DNA TGTGCCAGCAGCTTTCGAGGGTCCACTGAAGCTTTCTTT. This translates into CASSFRGSTEAFF.